This T cell receptor beta chain was observed in a study of regulatory T cells in long-lasting Graves disease. Whole-study findings and limits: Among samples with persistent disease, TRBV28, TRBJ1-2 and TRBJ2-5 were favored.

Time point: newly diagnosed GD, antithyroid drugs for less than 3 months. Scientists built the TCR library using RNA that was extracted from PBMCs. Germline V gene sequence: CDR1 SGHTA, CDR2 FQGTGA. V lost 2 bases and J lost 2; bases outside the gene matches: 11. The CDR3 is 18 amino acids. The sample holds many counts of this clonotype. What it recognizes is unknown. Researchers made TCR beta libraries by using iRepertoire HTBI primers and running Arm-PCR on CDR3 regions. Using its own MiXCR run on the multiplex PCR reads, TCRdb lists one record per CDR3 protein. This table holds fewer than 650,000 distinct CDR3 sequences, roughly 16% found once. This same sample was also part of a study on T cells in Graves' hyperthyroidism and ophthalmopathy. As that study records: Graves' hyperthyroidism showing no ophthalmopathy progression within 18 months was considered stable. Aged 18 to 65, the patients had hyperthyroidism that was newly diagnosed and had lasted under 2 months.

J is TRBJ2-1 and V is TRBV7-3; TRBD2 agrees at 8 bases. Here the sequenced sample was peripheral blood mononuclear cells (PBMCs), taken at new diagnosis, from a patient treated with antithyroid drugs. The sequence derives from a woman in her 30s with Graves disease. CDR3 DNA sequence: TGTGCCAGCAGCTTAGCCCGGACTAGCACTTTGACCTACAATGAGCAGTTCTTC. It is translated as CASSLARTSTLTYNEQFF.